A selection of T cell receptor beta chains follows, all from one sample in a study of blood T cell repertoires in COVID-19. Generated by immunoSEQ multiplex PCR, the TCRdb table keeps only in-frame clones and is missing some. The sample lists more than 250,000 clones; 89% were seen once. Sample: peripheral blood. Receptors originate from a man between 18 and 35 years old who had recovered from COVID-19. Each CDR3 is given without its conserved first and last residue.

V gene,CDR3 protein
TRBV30,AWDWTGGNTEAF
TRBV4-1,ASSQEDSGYEQY
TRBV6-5,ASISSGNTIY
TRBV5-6,ASTRGAGVDYGYT
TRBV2,ASSYGGQGMQPQH
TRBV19,ASSIQGTGSGNTIY
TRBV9,ASSGRQGHAGELF
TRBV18,ASSPGGWQETQY
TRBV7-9,ASSWGDSYEQY
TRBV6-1,ASSEQAGFTDTQY
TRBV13,ASSSTGAPHYGYT
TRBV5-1,ASSLAPRQSGNTIY
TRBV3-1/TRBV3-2,ASSQGAGRQAF
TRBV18,ASSPSGEANGEAF
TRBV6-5,ASSYSAQGTEAF
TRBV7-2,ASSLTGDTEAF
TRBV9,ASSGLGTSGYNEQF
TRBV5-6,ASSGRVEGALQPQH
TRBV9,ASSTTSGSFFSYNEQF
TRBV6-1,ASSEAPGQGASPYEQY
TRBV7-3,ASSSRQGGNEQF
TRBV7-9,ASSFGTSGLQETQY
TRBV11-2,ASSPLSGRANEQF
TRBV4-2,ASSQHNRATNEKLF
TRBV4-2,ASSLSSGTDTEAF
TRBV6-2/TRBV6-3,ASSYGLYGYT
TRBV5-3,ARSLTSGRSGYEQY
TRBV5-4,ASSLGGGEQF